The rows below give T cell receptor beta chains drawn from one sample of a study of regulatory T cells in long-lasting Graves disease. TCRdb processed the multiplex PCR reads anew with MiXCR; each CDR3 protein has one entry. The sample holds about 430,000 distinct CDR3 sequences, around 16% seen once. The data were also submitted as part of a second study, on T cells in Graves' hyperthyroidism and ophthalmopathy.

The material was peripheral blood mononuclear cells (PBMCs), obtained at new diagnosis, from a patient treated with antithyroid drugs. The receptors here all came from a woman in her forties with Graves disease. Both conserved end residues are part of each CDR3. Each record gives: clone size, J gene, V gene, D gene, CDR3 protein, CDR3 DNA. The D gene is left open where the match is weak. Size is stated for part of the rows, as once, few or many counts, or as a class when the clone is expanded.

clone_size: -
j_call: TRBJ2-3
v_call: TRBV5-6
d_call: -
cdr3_aa: CASTHGGTMVTDTQYF
cdr3_nt: TGTGCCAGCACCCATGGGGGGACAATGGTAACAGATACGCAGTATTTT

clone_size: many
j_call: TRBJ2-3
v_call: TRBV11-2
d_call: TRBD2
cdr3_aa: CASSPGRDFPEDTQYF
cdr3_nt: TGTGCCAGCAGCCCGGGGAGGGACTTTCCCGAGGATACGCAGTATTTT

clone_size: many
j_call: TRBJ2-7
v_call: TRBV20-1
d_call: -
cdr3_aa: CSARDSNSYEQYF
cdr3_nt: TGCAGTGCTAGGGATTCTAACTCCTACGAGCAGTACTTC

clone_size: many
j_call: TRBJ2-7
v_call: TRBV27
d_call: -
cdr3_aa: CASGGVNYEQYF
cdr3_nt: TGTGCCAGCGGGGGTGTCAACTACGAGCAGTACTTC

clone_size: many
j_call: TRBJ2-5
v_call: TRBV29-1
d_call: -
cdr3_aa: CSFEGRPETQYF
cdr3_nt: TGCAGCTTTGAGGGCAGGCCAGAGACCCAGTACTTC

clone_size: few
j_call: TRBJ2-1
v_call: TRBV25-1
d_call: -
cdr3_aa: CASSEASHSSYNEQFF
cdr3_nt: TGTGCCAGCAGTGAAGCTAGCCACAGCTCCTACAATGAGCAGTTCTTC

clone_size: -
j_call: TRBJ2-1
v_call: TRBV6-2/TRBV6-3
d_call: -
cdr3_aa: CASRAMSTGLNEQFF
cdr3_nt: TGTGCCAGCAGGGCGATGTCCACGGGCCTCAATGAGCAGTTCTTC

clone_size: many
j_call: TRBJ1-1
v_call: TRBV7-9
d_call: -
cdr3_aa: CASSFGTTSNTEAFF
cdr3_nt: TGTGCCAGCAGCTTCGGGACAACCTCGAACACTGAAGCTTTCTTT

clone_size: many
j_call: TRBJ2-3
v_call: TRBV11-2
d_call: -
cdr3_aa: CASSLVRSTDTQYF
cdr3_nt: TGTGCCAGCAGCTTAGTCAGATCCACAGATACGCAGTATTTT

clone_size: few
j_call: TRBJ1-1
v_call: TRBV15
d_call: -
cdr3_aa: CATSRDATGDTEAFF
cdr3_nt: TGTGCCACCAGCAGAGATGCGACCGGGGACACTGAAGCTTTCTTT

clone_size: many
j_call: TRBJ2-1
v_call: TRBV6-2/TRBV6-3
d_call: -
cdr3_aa: CASSQMRNEQFF
cdr3_nt: TGTGCCAGCAGCCAAATGCGGAATGAGCAGTTCTTC

clone_size: -
j_call: TRBJ2-5
v_call: TRBV3-1
d_call: TRBD2
cdr3_aa: CASSQGLAGVVQETQYF
cdr3_nt: TGTGCCAGCAGCCAAGGGCTAGCGGGAGTGGTCCAAGAGACCCAGTACTTC

clone_size: many
j_call: TRBJ2-7
v_call: TRBV5-1
d_call: -
cdr3_aa: CASSLPGNEQYF
cdr3_nt: TGCGCCAGCAGCTTGCCGGGGAACGAGCAGTACTTC

clone_size: many
j_call: TRBJ2-1
v_call: TRBV24-1
d_call: TRBD2
cdr3_aa: CATSDPRTSGLNEQFF
cdr3_nt: TGTGCCACCAGTGATCCCAGGACTAGCGGTCTCAATGAGCAGTTCTTC

clone_size: many
j_call: TRBJ2-2
v_call: TRBV12-3/TRBV12-4
d_call: TRBD1
cdr3_aa: CASRPGTGSPGELFF
cdr3_nt: TGTGCCAGCAGACCCGGGACAGGCAGTCCCGGGGAGCTGTTTTTT

clone_size: -
j_call: TRBJ1-2
v_call: TRBV19
d_call: -
cdr3_aa: CASSMDTYYGYTF
cdr3_nt: TGTGCCAGTAGTATGGACACCTACTATGGCTACACCTTC

clone_size: many
j_call: TRBJ2-7
v_call: TRBV12-3/TRBV12-4
d_call: -
cdr3_aa: CASSGQAAYEQYF
cdr3_nt: TGTGCCAGCAGTGGGCAGGCCGCCTACGAGCAGTACTTC

clone_size: many
j_call: TRBJ2-2
v_call: TRBV27
d_call: TRBD2
cdr3_aa: CASSSETSLFAGELFF
cdr3_nt: TGTGCCAGCAGTTCTGAGACTAGCTTGTTTGCCGGGGAGCTGTTTTTT